What follows are 13 T cell receptor beta chains derived from one specimen sequenced in a study of control samples from healthy donors and cancer patients. This table comes from immunoSEQ multiplex PCR, and its TCRdb copy is limited to in-frame clones, with some not included. The sample consists of approximately 44,000 clones, 60% to 80% of them appearing once. Sequenced sample: formalin-fixed, paraffin-embedded tissue. The receptors here all came from a male donor with melanoma.

The sample holds a few counts of this clone. This rearrangement joins TRBV19 to TRBJ2-7; D is possibly TRBD1 (6 bases). The CDR3 spans 14 residues. The germline V gene has CDR1 LNHDA and CDR2 SQIVND (reference sequence). Trimming pared 8 bases from V and 3 bases from J, leaving 17 bases between. CDR3 in amino acids: CASATSGTNYEQYF. CDR3 DNA sequence: TGTGCCAGTGCTACCTCCGGGACAAACTACGAGCAGTACTTC.

The V call is TRBV12-1, the J call TRBJ1-5; the D call TRBD1 from the table was never checked on the DNA. TRBV12-1 corresponds to a pseudogene. The CDR3 loop spans 18 amino acids. This CDR3 is CASSLGEGQLNSNQPQHF. In DNA, the CDR3 is TGTGCCAGCAGCTTGGGGGAAGGACAGCTAAATAGCAATCAGCCCCAGCATTTT.

This clone was counted a single time. The CDR3 DNA follows: TGTGCCAGCAGCTCGACTAGCGGCAACAATGAGCAGTTCTTC. It encodes CASSSTSGNNEQFF. The chain combines TRBV7-2 with TRBJ2-1; 9 nucleotides align to TRBD2. J gave up 5 bases and V 4 bases, and 3 bases lay outside the gene matches. Looked up from germline, CDR1 is SGHTA and CDR2 is FQGNSA. The CDR3 covers 14 residues.

The CDR3 nucleotides read TGCGCCAGCAGGGGCAGGCCCTTTTCCTCAGCCAAAAACATTCAGTACTTC. It yields the protein CASRGRPFSSAKNIQYF. The rearrangement links TRBV4-1 to TRBJ2-4; D gene uncertain. There are 17 residues in the CDR3. The germline V and J ends were trimmed by 6 bases and 0 bases, with 18 bases remaining between them. CDR1 and CDR2 (germline): MGHRA, YSYEKL.

The V gene is TRBV5-4, the J gene TRBJ2-1; TRBD2 agrees at 11 bases. Germline CDR1 is SGHNT and CDR2 is YYREEE (reference sequence). V was pared by 5 bases and J by 7 bases, with 8 bases of the junction left unmatched. This CDR3 region has 15 residues. CDR3 in DNA: TGTGCCAGCAGTATACTAGCGGGGGTACAGAATGAGCAGTTCTTC. The encoded protein is CASSILAGVQNEQFF.

This chain uses TRBV10-1 with TRBJ1-4; D unclear. V lost 7 bases, J lost 3 bases, and 9 bases lay in between. The length of the CDR3 is 13 residues. Germline CDR1 and CDR2: WNHNN and SYGVQD (reference sequence). The CDR3: CASNASPNEKLFF. CDR3 DNA: TGCGCCAGCAACGCTAGTCCTAATGAAAAACTGTTTTTT.

Comments on this clone: The germline gene is not matched at one end of the junction; a read error may be the cause. The chain uses TRBV28 and TRBJ1-1; 7 positions agree with TRBD1. The CDR3 contains 15 residues. Germline V gives CDR1 MDHEN, CDR2 SYDVKM. The CDR3 DNA reads TGTGCCAGCAGTACACAGGGGACCATGAACATTGAAGCTTTCTTT. Its translation is CASSTQGTMNIEAFF.

The CDR3, as DNA: TGTGCCAGCAGTGATTTATCCTATAATTCACCCCTCCACTTT. It specifies CASSDLSYNSPLHF. The V and J genes are TRBV2 and TRBJ1-6, with unresolved D. Germline assignment: CDR1 SNHLY and CDR2 FYNNEI. CDR3 length: 14 amino acids. The V gene lost 3 bases and the J gene lost 1 base, with 4 bases spanning the gap.

This clone was detected only once. The chain links TRBV6-2 or TRBV6-3 to TRBJ2-1; 12 bases match TRBD2. CDR1 is MNHEY, CDR2 SVGEGT, per germline. The CDR3 is 17 amino acids. The V segment lost 4 bases and the J segment 0 bases; nucleotides outside the gene matches: 4. Here the CDR3 reads CASSSRTSGTSYNEQFF. The DNA of the CDR3 is TGTGCCAGCAGTTCACGGACTAGCGGGACCTCCTACAATGAGCAGTTCTTC.

The V and J genes are TRBV10-3 and TRBJ2-2; the match to TRBD1 covers 9 bases. CDR1 ENHRY and CDR2 SYGVKD come from the germline V gene. The ends lost 0 bases at V and 0 bases at J; junction bases unmatched: 11. The CDR3 extends over 20 amino acids. The DNA of the CDR3 is TGTGCCATCAGTGAGTCAGATGGGGACAGGGCCCCGCCGAACACCGGGGAGCTGTTTTTT. Residues: CAISESDGDRAPPNTGELFF.

The rearrangement links TRBV29-1 to TRBJ2-7; 12 positions agree with TRBD2. CDR3 length: 17 residues. CDR1 is SQVTM and CDR2 is ANQGSEA in the germline V gene. The trim removed 2 bases at V and 4 bases at J, leaving 12 bases unmatched. CDR3 protein: CSVEIPPSGRGSYEQYF. CDR3 nucleotides: TGCAGCGTTGAAATCCCGCCTAGCGGGAGGGGCAGTTACGAGCAGTACTTC.

V usage is TRBV28 and J usage is TRBJ2-3; 13 bases line up with TRBD2. This CDR3 comprises 19 residues. V was clipped by 5 bases and J by 1 base; unmatched bases: 12. Per germline, CDR1 MDHEN and CDR2 SYDVKM. CDR3 sequence reads: CASSHRTSGSWAGTDTQYF. CDR3 in DNA: TGTGCCAGCAGTCATCGGACTAGCGGGAGCTGGGCGGGCACAGATACGCAGTATTTT. The full variable domain, with the rest looked up from reference TRBV28 and TRBJ2-3, is DVKVTQSSRYLVKRTGEKVFLECVQDMDHENMFWYRQDPGLGLRLIYFSYDVKMKEKGDIPEGYSVSREKKERFSLILESASTNQTSMYLCASSHRTSGSWAGTDTQYFGPGTRLTVL.

V gene TRBV29-1 combines with J gene TRBJ2-3, with D perhaps TRBD2 (6 bases). This CDR3 contains 15 residues. Germline V gene lookup returns CDR1 SQVTM and CDR2 ANQGSEA. V lost 4 bases, J lost 2 bases, and 16 bases lay in between. The CDR3 reads CSVGLRRGVTDTQYF. The DNA for the CDR3 is TGCAGCGTTGGATTGCGGCGGGGCGTCACAGATACGCAGTATTTT.